This T cell receptor (beta chain) was sequenced for a study of cytomegalovirus exposure and HLA in healthy donors. Germline lookup yields CDR1 SGHNT and CDR2 YYREEE (reference sequence). This CDR3 spans 15 amino acids. The J segment lost 0 bases and the V segment lost 4 bases, leaving 3 bases of the junction unmatched. The study ran its PCR with 60 Vbeta and 13 Jbeta primers. Assay used: immunoSEQ multiplex PCR; TCRdb lists only in-frame clones, some missing. Found here are around 150,000 clones, roughly three quarters of them singletons; the top ten hold approximately 7%. Sequences were obtained from PBMCs. The receptor's source is a male donor in good health and CMV-seropositive. The chain couples TRBV5-4 to TRBJ2-2, with TRBD1 matching over 7 bases. The CDR3 spells CASSPGTANTGELFF. CDR3 nucleotide sequence: TGTGCCAGCAGCCCCGGGACAGCGAACACCGGGGAGCTGTTTTTT.